Detailed here is one T cell receptor (beta chain). As yet, its antigen is unknown. The V end lost 6 bases, the J end lost 1 base, and 9 bases lay between the germline ends. The CDR3 sequence is 13 residues long. Germline V lookup: CDR1 SNHLY, CDR2 FYNNEI. RNA, once extracted, was reverse transcribed into cDNA for use as the sequencing template. Clones were sequenced by immunoSEQ multiplex PCR, and TCRdb holds only the in-frame ones, with some missing. This table holds about 210,000 clones, around three fifths found once. The sample is drawn from a study of CD8+ T cells in alopecia areata. The study, taken as a whole, reports: Under tofacitinib, fewer expanded CD8+ clones appeared among the top 100 scalp clones.

Treatment described: oral pan-JAK inhibitor, 5-10 mg twice daily. The receptor was isolated from a human donor with alopecia areata. The rearrangement links TRBV2 to TRBJ2-5; a weak D match, TRBD1 (5 bases). The sample consisted of CD4+ T cells sorted from blood, taken at week 4, from a patient treated with tofacitinib. The CDR3 region is CASRGPSQETQYF. Here the CDR3 DNA reads TGTGCCAGCAGGGGGCCTAGCCAAGAGACCCAGTACTTC.